The 23 T cell receptor beta chains below were found in one sample sequenced in a study of identical twins. TCRdb analysed the 5' RACE reads with MiXCR anew, one entry per CDR3 protein. Of some 1,600,000 distinct CDR3 sequences detected, about 30% appear once; the ten largest clones hold less than 0.35%. The specimen was cord blood. The source of these receptors is a newborn girl in good health.

The table lists this clonotype with many counts. The rearrangement links TRBV28 to TRBJ2-1; 8 nucleotides agree with TRBD1. The CDR3 is 13 amino acids. The junction had 4 bases not matched to a gene; V was cut back by 5 bases and J by 7 bases. Germline assignment: CDR1 MDHEN and CDR2 SYDVKM. The CDR3 spells CASSPRTGNEQFF. As DNA, the CDR3 is TGTGCCAGCAGTCCGAGGACAGGGAATGAGCAGTTCTTC.

This clonotype was detected only a few times. The J gene is TRBJ2-7, the V gene TRBV10-1; 8 bases map to TRBD2. The J call could be wrong; TRBJ2-5 is a better fit for the DNA end. The CDR3 covers 15 residues. The germline V gene has CDR1 WNHNN and CDR2 SYGVQD (reference sequence). CDR3 nucleotides: TGCGCCAGCAGTGAGTCCGGGGGGGCTAAGGAGACCCAGTACTTC. It codes for CASSESGGAKETQYF.

This chain connects TRBV2 to TRBJ2-1; 9 bases line up with TRBD2. With 7 bases clipped from V and 4 bases from J, the junction kept 8 bases outside the gene matches. Germline V lookup: CDR1 SNHLY, CDR2 FYNNEI. This CDR3 is built from 15 residues. CDR3 residues: CASTGLAGGYNEQFF. The DNA for the CDR3 is TGTGCCAGCACAGGCCTCGCGGGAGGGTACAATGAGCAGTTCTTC.

Remarks on this clonotype: At one boundary the junction diverges from the germline segment, which might be a read error. The chain is built from TRBV20-1 and TRBJ1-5; D may be TRBD1 (6 bases). This CDR3 spans 16 amino acids. Germline V CDR1 and CDR2: DFQATT, SNEGSKA (reference sequence). The CDR3 DNA reads as TGCAGTGCTGGAGATCAGGCAGGGGTCCTAAATCAGCCCCAGCATTTT. It is translated as CSAGDQAGVLNQPQHF.

The rearrangement uses TRBV6-6 and TRBJ2-6; D is perhaps TRBD1 or TRBD2 (5 bases each). Trimming shortened V by 7 bases and J by 2 bases, and 12 bases separated the two germline ends. The CDR3 extends over 15 amino acids. The germline V gene encodes CDR1 MNHNY and CDR2 SVGAGI (reference sequence). The CDR3 sequence is CASNKGTTGANVLTF. DNA for the CDR3: TGTGCCAGCAACAAAGGGACGACTGGGGCCAACGTCCTGACTTTC.

This clonotype was detected a few times. This sequence joins TRBV7-6 and TRBJ2-2; weak D call: TRBD2 (6 bases). In germline, CDR1 is SGHVS, CDR2 FNYEAQ. V was shortened by 6 bases and J by 4 bases, with 15 bases between the two germline ends. The CDR3 is 15 residues long. For the CDR3, the DNA is TGTGCCAGCAGTGAACGGAGGGCCCCCACCGGGGAGCTGTTTTTT. Amino acid sequence: CASSERRAPTGELFF. Full variable domain (missing parts from reference TRBV7-6 and TRBJ2-2): GAGVSQSPRYKVTKRGQDVALRCDPISGHVSLYWYRQALGQGPEFLTYFNYEAQQDKSGLPNDRFSAERPEGSISTLTIQRTEQRDSAMYRCASSERRAPTGELFFGEGSRLTVL.

This clonotype was recorded at least ten times. In DNA form, the CDR3 reads TGCAGCGTAGCCGGGACAGGAATTACAGATACGCAGTATTTT. Translated: CSVAGTGITDTQYF. This chain uses TRBV29-1 with TRBJ2-3; 8 nucleotides agree with TRBD1. The V gene end was trimmed by 6 bases and the J gene end by 3 bases; junction bases not matched to a gene: 8. This CDR3 comprises 14 residues. Germline lookup yields CDR1 SQVTM and CDR2 ANQGSEA.

This clonotype was seen repeatedly, ten times or more. CDR3 sequence reads: CASSSLAGTYEQYF. The CDR3 nucleotides are TGTGCCAGCAGCTCACTAGCGGGGACCTACGAGCAGTACTTC. J is TRBJ2-7 and V is TRBV11-2; 10 bases are a match to TRBD2. The V and J ends lost 4 bases and 2 bases, in that order; junction bases with no gene match: 2. The germline V gene encodes CDR1 SGHAT and CDR2 FQNNGV. The CDR3 contains 14 residues.

At least ten counts were recorded for this clonotype. The chain employs TRBV12-3 or TRBV12-4 and TRBJ2-1; D call uncertain. The CDR3 sequence is 12 residues long. V lost 1 base, J lost 9 bases, and 7 bases lay in between. The CDR3 spells CASSLGPLEQFF. CDR3 DNA: TGTGCCAGCAGTTTAGGCCCGCTTGAGCAGTTCTTC.

A note on this clonotype: One end of the junction is discordant with germline, which a read error may explain. This chain connects TRBV29-1 to TRBJ2-2, with TRBD2 as a possible D gene (5 bases). Per germline, CDR1 SQVTM and CDR2 ANQGSEA. The CDR3 totals 14 residues. The CDR3 sequence is CGVVSEGTTGELFF. Here the CDR3 DNA reads TGCGGCGTCGTTAGTGAGGGCACCACCGGGGAGCTGTTTTTT.

In its sample, this clonotype was seen a few times. This chain links TRBV4-2 with TRBJ1-3; perhaps TRBD1 as D (5 bases). This CDR3 contains 16 residues. V shed 2 bases and J shed 0 bases, with 11 bases lying between them. Germline V gives CDR1 LGHNA, CDR2 YNFKEQ. This CDR3 is CASSQPSGGSGNTIYF. As DNA, the CDR3 is TGTGCCAGCAGCCAACCATCGGGGGGCTCTGGAAACACCATATATTTT.

This clonotype turned up a few times. This chain links TRBV24-1 with TRBJ2-3; D not resolved. Germline V CDR1 and CDR2: KGHDR, SFDVKD. CDR3 length equals 13 residues. The CDR3, as DNA: TGTGCTCCCAACTGGCCGTTCACAGATACGCAGTATTTT. This translates into CAPNWPFTDTQYF.

V usage is TRBV27 and J usage is TRBJ1-5, with D perhaps TRBD1 (5 bases). Trimming removed 0 bases from V and 6 bases from J, with 9 bases in between. The CDR3 length is 14 residues. Germline CDR1 and CDR2: MNHEY and SMNVEV (reference sequence). The CDR3 region is CASSLSGASQPQHF. CDR3 in DNA: TGTGCCAGCAGTTTATCAGGGGCGAGTCAGCCCCAGCATTTT.

This clonotype was found a few times. This chain's CDR3 is CSADNAGTRTDTQYF. CDR3 sequence (DNA): TGCAGTGCTGATAACGCCGGGACTAGAACAGATACGCAGTATTTT. This rearrangement joins TRBV20-1 to TRBJ2-3; 8 positions match TRBD2. The CDR3 is 15 residues long. J gave up 3 bases and V 5 bases, and 10 bases lay outside the gene matches. Germline V gives CDR1 DFQATT, CDR2 SNEGSKA (reference sequence).

J is TRBJ2-3 and V is TRBV5-1, with a possible D match to TRBD2 (5 bases). Germline V gene lookup returns CDR1 SGHRS and CDR2 YFSETQ. This CDR3 has 15 amino acids. Trimming pared 5 bases from V and 4 bases from J, leaving 17 bases between. The CDR3 loop reads CASRTGFIVADTQYF. The DNA of the CDR3 is TGCGCCAGCAGGACGGGATTTATCGTGGCAGATACGCAGTATTTT.

This clonotype was picked up a small number of times. V usage is TRBV6-2 or TRBV6-3 and J usage is TRBJ1-5, with a possible D match to TRBD1 (5 bases). The V end was cut by 6 bases, the J end by 6 bases, with 18 bases between. The CDR3 has 15 amino acids. Germline CDR1 reads MNHEY; CDR2 reads SVGEGT. Here the CDR3 DNA reads TGTGCCAGCAGCCCTGGGCAGGGTGGTATTCAGCCCCAGCATTTT. Translation: CASSPGQGGIQPQHF.

This clonotype was detected only a few times. The chain joins TRBV5-1 to TRBJ1-2; 9 bases fit TRBD1. Trimming took 4 bases from V and 8 from J; bases not matched to a gene: 6. CDR3 length: 13 amino acids. Germline assignment: CDR1 SGHRS and CDR2 YFSETQ. The DNA for the CDR3 is TGCGCCAGCAGCCCCGGACAGGGGAAGGGCTACACCTTC. This translates into CASSPGQGKGYTF.

This chain links TRBV7-2 with TRBJ1-4, with a possible D match to TRBD1 (5 bases). Trimming took 6 bases from V and 5 from J, leaving 10 bases between them. CDR1 SGHTA and CDR2 FQGNSA come from the germline V gene. The CDR3 contains 13 residues. The CDR3 DNA reads TGTGCCAGCAGTCCCGAGGGGAATGAAAAACTGTTTTTT. It encodes CASSPEGNEKLFF.

This clonotype was seen more than once but under ten times. The CDR3 DNA sequence: TGCAGTGCTAGAGATCAAAGGAGAGGAGAGACCCAGTACTTC. Protein: CSARDQRRGETQYF. V is TRBV20-1 and J is TRBJ2-5; D is ambiguous. The CDR3 length is 14 residues. Looked up from germline, CDR1 is DFQATT and CDR2 is SNEGSKA (reference sequence). V dropped 0 bases and J dropped 4 bases, with 12 bases sitting between them.

The chain has TRBV5-1 and TRBJ1-5; D not resolved. The CDR3 length is 12 residues. CDR1 and CDR2 (germline): SGHRS, YFSETQ. V was trimmed by 1 base and J by 10 bases, leaving 9 bases between them. Here the CDR3 DNA reads TGCGCCAGCAGCTTGAGCGGAGTCCCCCAGCATTTT. It codes for CASSLSGVPQHF.

At least ten counts were recorded for this clonotype. V usage is TRBV12-3 or TRBV12-4 and J usage is TRBJ2-5, with D possibly matching TRBD2 (6 bases). V was trimmed by 7 bases and J by 5 bases, leaving 14 bases between them. The CDR3 consists of 13 residues. This chain's CDR3 is CASILEGLETQYF. CDR3 DNA: TGTGCCAGCATCTTAGAGGGACTTGAGACCCAGTACTTC.

There are a few counts of this clonotype. The chain carries TRBV7-9 and TRBJ2-7; no clear D. CDR3 size: 13 residues. The germline V and J ends were trimmed by 1 base and 2 bases, with 6 bases remaining between them. Per germline, CDR1 SEHNR and CDR2 FQNEAQ (reference sequence). CDR3 loop: CASSLVLPYEQYF. CDR3 nucleotides: TGTGCCAGCAGCTTAGTGTTACCCTACGAGCAGTACTTC.

CDR3 sequence reads: CSVEAIYRDLRGYTF. CDR3 DNA: TGCAGCGTTGAGGCAATATACAGGGATTTGAGGGGCTACACCTTC. The chain joins TRBV29-1 to TRBJ1-2, with a weak D call TRBD1 (6 bases). This CDR3 contains 15 residues. V lost 3 bases and J lost 8, with 22 bases in between. Germline CDR1 reads SQVTM; CDR2 reads ANQGSEA.